This T cell receptor (beta chain) was sequenced in a study of blood T cell repertoires in COVID-19. Assay: immunoSEQ multiplex PCR; the TCRdb copy retains only in-frame clones and omits some. The sample contains about 200,000 clones, more than 80% of which appear only once. Trimming took off 6 bases at V and 2 bases at J, with 17 bases between the two ends. Germline lookup yields CDR1 LGHNT and CDR2 FRNRAP. The CDR3 runs to 16 residues. Sequenced: PBMCs or T cells enriched from blood (not recorded which). The TCR originated in a woman under 30 who had recovered from COVID-19. The rearrangement joins TRBV12-5 to TRBJ1-5, with D possibly TRBD1 on 5 matching bases. Here the CDR3 DNA reads TGTGCTAGTGGGTCCGACAGCGCCTATGGCAATCAGCCCCAGCATTTT. Its translation: CASGSDSAYGNQPQHF.